A single T cell receptor (beta chain) is shown here with its context. Its matching antigen is unknown. There are 13 residues in the CDR3. Germline CDR1 is MDHEN and CDR2 is SYDVKM. Trimming cost V 5 bases and J 2 bases, with 10 bases left between them. The data derive from a study of siplizumab effects on memory and regulatory T cells. Study-level findings and limits: A minor fraction of alloreactive clones, and no more, mapped to unstimulated subsets. Roughly 80-96% of proliferating CD4+ or CD8+ clones lacked a naive or memory phenotype that could be assigned.

Sequenced by immunoSEQ multiplex PCR; TCRdb stores in-frame clones only, minus some. This sample has 100,000 or so clones, with roughly 94% found just once. The TCR sequence derives from a human donor in good health. The sample was non-Treg CD4+ T cells sorted from blood. This chain joins TRBV28 and TRBJ2-7; the D is unclear. The CDR3 region is CASSPRAAYEQYF. The CDR3 nucleotides read TGTGCCAGCAGTCCCCGCGCCGCCTACGAGCAGTACTTC.